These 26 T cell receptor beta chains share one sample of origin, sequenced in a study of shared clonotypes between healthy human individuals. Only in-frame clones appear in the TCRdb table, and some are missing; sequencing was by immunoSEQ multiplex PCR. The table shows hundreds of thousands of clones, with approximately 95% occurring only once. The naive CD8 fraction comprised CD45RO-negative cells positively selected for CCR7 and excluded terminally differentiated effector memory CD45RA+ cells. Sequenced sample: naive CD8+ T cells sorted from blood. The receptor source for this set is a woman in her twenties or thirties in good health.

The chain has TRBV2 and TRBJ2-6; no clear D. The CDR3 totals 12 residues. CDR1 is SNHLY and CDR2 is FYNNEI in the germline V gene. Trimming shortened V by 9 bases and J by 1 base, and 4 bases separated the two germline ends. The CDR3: CASYSGANVLTF. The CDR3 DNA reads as TGTGCCAGTTATTCTGGGGCCAACGTCCTGACTTTC.

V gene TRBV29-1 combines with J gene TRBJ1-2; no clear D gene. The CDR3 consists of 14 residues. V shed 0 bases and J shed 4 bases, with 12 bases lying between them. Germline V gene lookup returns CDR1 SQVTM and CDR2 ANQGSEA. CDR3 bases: TGCAGCGTTGAAGATACCAGGAGCGCCTATGGCTACACCTTC. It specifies CSVEDTRSAYGYTF.

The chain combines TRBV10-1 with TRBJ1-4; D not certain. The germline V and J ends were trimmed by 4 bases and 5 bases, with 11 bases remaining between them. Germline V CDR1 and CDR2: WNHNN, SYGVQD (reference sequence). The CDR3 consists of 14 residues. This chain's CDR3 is CASSGDFTNEKLFF. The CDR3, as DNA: TGCGCCAGCAGTGGGGATTTTACGAATGAAAAACTGTTTTTT.

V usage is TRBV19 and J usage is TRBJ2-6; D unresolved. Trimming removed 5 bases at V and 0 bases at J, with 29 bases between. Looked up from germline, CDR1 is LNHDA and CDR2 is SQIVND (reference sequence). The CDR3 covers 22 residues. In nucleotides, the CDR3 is TGTGCCAGTAGTCGCTATGTCCTGGAAAGGTGGCAGCCCGACTCTGGGGCCAACGTCCTGACTTTC. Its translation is CASSRYVLERWQPDSGANVLTF.

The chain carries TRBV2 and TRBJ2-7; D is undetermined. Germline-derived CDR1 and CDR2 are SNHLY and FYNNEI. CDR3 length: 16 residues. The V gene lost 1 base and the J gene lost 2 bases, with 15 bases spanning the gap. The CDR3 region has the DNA TGTGCCAGCAGTGAAGGGCTGGGTATAGTCGCCTACGAGCAGTACTTC. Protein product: CASSEGLGIVAYEQYF.

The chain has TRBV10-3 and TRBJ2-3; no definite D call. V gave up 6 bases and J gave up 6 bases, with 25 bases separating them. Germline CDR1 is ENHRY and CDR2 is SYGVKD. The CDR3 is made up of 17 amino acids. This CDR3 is CAISQLTEQSNEDTQYF. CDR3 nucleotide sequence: TGTGCCATCAGCCAACTAACCGAACAGAGTAACGAGGATACGCAGTATTTT.

The CDR3 protein is CASSEGGRNTIYF. The CDR3 DNA reads TGTGCCAGCAGTGAAGGTGGGCGAAACACCATATATTTT. The gene calls are TRBV6-1 and TRBJ1-3, with D hard to call. Germline V gene data show CDR1 as MNHNS and CDR2 as SASEGT. The CDR3 is 13 amino acids. V was shortened by 1 base and J by 5 bases, with 6 bases between the two germline ends.

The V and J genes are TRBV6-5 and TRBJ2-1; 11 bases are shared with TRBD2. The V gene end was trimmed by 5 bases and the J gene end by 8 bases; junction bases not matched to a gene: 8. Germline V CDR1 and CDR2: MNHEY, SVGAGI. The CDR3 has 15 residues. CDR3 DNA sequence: TGTGCCAGCAGTACCACTAGCGGGAGTACGGATGAGCAGTTCTTC. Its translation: CASSTTSGSTDEQFF.

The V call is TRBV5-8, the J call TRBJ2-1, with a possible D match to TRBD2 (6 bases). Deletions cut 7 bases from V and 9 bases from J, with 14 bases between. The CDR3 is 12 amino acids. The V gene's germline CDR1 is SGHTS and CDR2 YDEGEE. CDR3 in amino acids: CASGTFVGEQFF. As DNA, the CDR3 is TGTGCCAGCGGGACTTTCGTGGGTGAGCAGTTCTTC.

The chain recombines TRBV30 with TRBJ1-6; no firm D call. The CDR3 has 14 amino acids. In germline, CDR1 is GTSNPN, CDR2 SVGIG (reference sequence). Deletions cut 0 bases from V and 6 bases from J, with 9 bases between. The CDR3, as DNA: TGTGCCTGGAGTGTGGGGAGGATTAATTCACCCCTCCACTTT. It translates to CAWSVGRINSPLHF.

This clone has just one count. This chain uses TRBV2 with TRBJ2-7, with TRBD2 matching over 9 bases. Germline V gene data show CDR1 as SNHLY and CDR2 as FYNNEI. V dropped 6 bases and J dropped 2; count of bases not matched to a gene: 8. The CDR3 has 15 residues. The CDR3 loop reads CASRPRGLAPYEQYF. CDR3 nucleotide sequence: TGTGCCAGCAGGCCCAGGGGACTAGCTCCCTACGAGCAGTACTTC.

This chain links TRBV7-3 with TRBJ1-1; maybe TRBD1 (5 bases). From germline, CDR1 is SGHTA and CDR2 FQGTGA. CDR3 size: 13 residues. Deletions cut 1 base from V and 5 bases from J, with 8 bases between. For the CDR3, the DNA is TGTGCCAGCAGCTTAATTGGGGGAACTGAAGCTTTCTTT. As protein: CASSLIGGTEAFF.

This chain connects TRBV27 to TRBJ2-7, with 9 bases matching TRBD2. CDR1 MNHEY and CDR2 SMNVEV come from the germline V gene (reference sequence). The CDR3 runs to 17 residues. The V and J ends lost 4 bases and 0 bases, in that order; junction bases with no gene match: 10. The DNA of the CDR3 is TGTGCCAGCAGTTCCCGGACTAGCGCAACTGTCTCCTACGAGCAGTACTTC. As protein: CASSSRTSATVSYEQYF.

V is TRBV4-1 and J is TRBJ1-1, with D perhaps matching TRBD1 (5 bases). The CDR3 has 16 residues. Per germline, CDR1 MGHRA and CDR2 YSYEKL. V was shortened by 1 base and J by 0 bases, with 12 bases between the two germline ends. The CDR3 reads CASSQGLKGLNTEAFF. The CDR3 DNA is TGCGCCAGCAGCCAAGGTTTGAAGGGGCTGAACACTGAAGCTTTCTTT.

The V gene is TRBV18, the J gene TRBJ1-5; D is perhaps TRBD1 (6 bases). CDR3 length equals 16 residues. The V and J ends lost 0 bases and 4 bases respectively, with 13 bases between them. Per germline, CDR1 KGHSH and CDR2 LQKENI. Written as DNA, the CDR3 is TGTGCCAGCTCACCACCGACGACAGGCCCTAATCAGCCCCAGCATTTT. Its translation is CASSPPTTGPNQPQHF.

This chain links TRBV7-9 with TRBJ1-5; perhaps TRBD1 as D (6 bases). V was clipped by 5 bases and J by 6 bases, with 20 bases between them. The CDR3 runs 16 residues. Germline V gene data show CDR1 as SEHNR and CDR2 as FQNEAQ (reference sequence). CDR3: CASSPEGERVSQPQHF. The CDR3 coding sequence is TGTGCCAGCAGCCCCGAGGGGGAGAGGGTCTCTCAGCCCCAGCATTTT.

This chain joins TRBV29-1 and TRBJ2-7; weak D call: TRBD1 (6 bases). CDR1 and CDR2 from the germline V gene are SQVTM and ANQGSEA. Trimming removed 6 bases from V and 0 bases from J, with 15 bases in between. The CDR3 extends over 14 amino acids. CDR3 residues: CSVHLRDTSYEQYF. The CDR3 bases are TGCAGCGTACACCTCCGGGACACCTCCTACGAGCAGTACTTC.

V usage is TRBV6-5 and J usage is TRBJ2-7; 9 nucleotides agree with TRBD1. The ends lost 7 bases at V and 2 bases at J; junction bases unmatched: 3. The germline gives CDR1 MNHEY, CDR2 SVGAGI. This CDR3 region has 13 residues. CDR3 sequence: CASMTGGTYEQYF. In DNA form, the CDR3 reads TGTGCCAGCATGACAGGGGGGACCTACGAGCAGTACTTC.

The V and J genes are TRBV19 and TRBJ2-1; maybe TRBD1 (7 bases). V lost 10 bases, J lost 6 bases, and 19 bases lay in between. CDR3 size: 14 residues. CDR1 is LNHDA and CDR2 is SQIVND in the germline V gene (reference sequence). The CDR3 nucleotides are TGTGCCACCGCGTCCAGGGGGGAACGCAATGAGCAGTTCTTC. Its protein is CATASRGERNEQFF.

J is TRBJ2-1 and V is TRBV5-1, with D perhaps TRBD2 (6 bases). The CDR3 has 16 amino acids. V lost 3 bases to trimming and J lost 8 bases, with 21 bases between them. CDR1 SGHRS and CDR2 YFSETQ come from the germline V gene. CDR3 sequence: CASSWSWIGRVDEQFF. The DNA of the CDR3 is TGCGCCAGCAGCTGGAGCTGGATCGGGAGAGTGGATGAGCAGTTCTTC.

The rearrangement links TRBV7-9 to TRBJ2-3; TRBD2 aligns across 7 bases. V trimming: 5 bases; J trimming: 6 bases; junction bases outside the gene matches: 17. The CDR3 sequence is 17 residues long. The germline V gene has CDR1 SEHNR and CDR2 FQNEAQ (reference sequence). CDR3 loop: CASSPRTPSAGDDTQYF. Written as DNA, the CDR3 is TGTGCCAGCAGCCCTCGGACACCTTCTGCGGGGGACGATACGCAGTATTTT.

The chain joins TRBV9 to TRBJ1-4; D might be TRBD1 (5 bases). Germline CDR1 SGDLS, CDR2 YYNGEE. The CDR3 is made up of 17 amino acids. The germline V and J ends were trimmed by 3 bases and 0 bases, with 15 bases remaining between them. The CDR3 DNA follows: TGTGCCAGCAGCGCCAGGGACGGGGCACCAACTAATGAAAAACTGTTTTTT. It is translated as CASSARDGAPTNEKLFF. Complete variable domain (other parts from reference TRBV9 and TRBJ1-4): DSGVTQTPKHLITATGQRVTLRCSPRSGDLSVYWYQQSLDQGLQFLIQYYNGEERAKGNILERFSAQQFPDLHSELNLSSLELGDSALYFCASSARDGAPTNEKLFFGSGTQLSVL.

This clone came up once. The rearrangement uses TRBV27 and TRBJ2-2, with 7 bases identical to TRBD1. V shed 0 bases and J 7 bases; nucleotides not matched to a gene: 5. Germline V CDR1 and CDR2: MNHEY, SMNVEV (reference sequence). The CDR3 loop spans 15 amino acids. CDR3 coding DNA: TGTGCCAGCAGTTTATCGACAGGGTCGGTCGGGGAGCTGTTTTTT. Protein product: CASSLSTGSVGELFF.

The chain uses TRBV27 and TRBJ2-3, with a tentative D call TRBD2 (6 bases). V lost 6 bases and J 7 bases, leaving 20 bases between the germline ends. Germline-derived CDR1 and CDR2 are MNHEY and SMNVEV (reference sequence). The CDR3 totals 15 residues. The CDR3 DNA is TGTGCCAGCAGGGCGGGGACTGTTTTTTCATATACGCAGTATTTT. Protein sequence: CASRAGTVFSYTQYF.

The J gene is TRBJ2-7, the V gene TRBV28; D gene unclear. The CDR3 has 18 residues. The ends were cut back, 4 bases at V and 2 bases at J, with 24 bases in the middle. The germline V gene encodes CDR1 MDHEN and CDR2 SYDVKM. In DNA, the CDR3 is TGTGCCAGCAGTTATTCCGAGTCCAGTTCAGTCCCAACCTACGAGCAGTACTTC. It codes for CASSYSESSSVPTYEQYF.

CDR3 sequence (DNA): TGTGCCAGCTCACCAGGTTACAACACCGGGGAGCTGTTTTTT. Translation gives CASSPGYNTGELFF. The gene calls are TRBV18 and TRBJ2-2; D is unclear. Germline V gene data show CDR1 as KGHSH and CDR2 as LQKENI. V was pared by 2 bases and J by 2 bases, with 6 bases between. The length of the CDR3 is 14 residues.